The next 3 T cell receptor beta chains were all read from a single sample in a study of cytomegalovirus exposure and HLA in healthy donors (TCRdb year 2017). The method behind the library was the immunoSEQ multiplex PCR assay. A mixture of 60 forward primers for TCR Vbeta segments and 13 reverse primers for TCR Jbeta segments was used in the multiplex PCR. Drawn from immuneACCESS, this table holds only the in-frame rearrangements with V and J called that TCRdb kept. Clones are partly lost; checked studies trace under half to an unresolved V gene and leave the rest unexplained. The sample table lists around 150,000 clones, about 70% of them with a count of one. The ten largest make up 2.4% of the sample. Sequenced sample: PBMCs. The receptors come from a woman aged 40 to 49 in good health and CMV-seronegative.

The CDR3 sequence is CASSRTSGGAANEQFF. The CDR3 nucleotides are TGTGCCAGCAGCCGGACTAGCGGGGGGGCTGCCAATGAGCAGTTCTTC. The chain is built from TRBV11-2 and TRBJ2-1; TRBD2 agrees at 15 bases. With 5 bases clipped from V and 6 bases from J, the junction kept 5 bases outside the gene matches. This CDR3 contains 16 residues. Germline loops: CDR1 SGHAT, CDR2 FQNNGV.

This clone was picked up a small number of times. V gene TRBV13 combines with J gene TRBJ2-1; 9 bases map to TRBD1. In germline, CDR1 is PRHDT, CDR2 FYEKMQ (reference sequence). The trim removed 3 bases at V and 4 bases at J, leaving 4 bases unmatched. This CDR3 contains 15 residues. The DNA for the CDR3 is TGTGCCAGCAGCTTTGACGGACAGGGGTACAATGAGCAGTTCTTC. It translates to CASSFDGQGYNEQFF.

This clone has a handful of counts. The rearrangement links TRBV7-2 to TRBJ2-3; 9 bases are shared with TRBD1. In germline, CDR1 is SGHTA, CDR2 FQGNSA. The J segment lost 5 bases and the V segment lost 2 bases, leaving 8 bases of the junction unmatched. CDR3 length equals 16 residues. The CDR3 coding sequence is TGTGCCAGCAGCTTAAGGTCGGGGACAGGGCAAGATACGCAGTATTTT. Residues: CASSLRSGTGQDTQYF.